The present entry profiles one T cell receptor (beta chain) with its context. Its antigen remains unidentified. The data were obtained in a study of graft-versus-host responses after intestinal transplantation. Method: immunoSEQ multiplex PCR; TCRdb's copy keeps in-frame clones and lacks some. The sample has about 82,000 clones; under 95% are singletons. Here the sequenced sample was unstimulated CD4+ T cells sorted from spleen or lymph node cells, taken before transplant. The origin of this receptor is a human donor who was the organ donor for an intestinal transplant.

The chain's CDR3 is CASSEYPPGNTEAFF. The CDR3 nucleotides read TGTGCCAGCAGTGAATACCCCCCAGGGAACACTGAAGCTTTCTTT. The rearrangement uses TRBV25-1 and TRBJ1-1; the D is unclear. This CDR3 has 15 residues. V lost 0 bases to trimming and J lost 1 base, with 9 bases between them. Germline values: CDR1 MGHDK, CDR2 SYGVNS.